The T cell receptor beta chain under discussion was sequenced for a study of blood T cell repertoires in COVID-19. This clone has more than one count but fewer than ten. The authors' processing: It was from reference gene primer amplification that nucleated cell counts were estimated. Some clones are missing from TCRdb's copy, which holds only in-frame ones; the method was immunoSEQ multiplex PCR. The V and J calls and clone size are taken from that table; D and trimming were inferred from the DNA. The sample lists about 200,000 clones, 82% occurring once. Participant-reported clinical history was the basis for cohort assignment. The V gene end was trimmed by 2 bases and the J gene end by 2 bases; junction bases not matched to a gene: 7. CDR3 length: 17 amino acids. The germline gives CDR1 MNHEY, CDR2 SVGEGT.

The chain carries TRBV6-2 or TRBV6-3 and TRBJ2-3, with 10 bases fitting TRBD2. The clonotype comes from an older woman with acute COVID-19. The sequencing sample was made of PBMCs or T cells enriched from blood (not recorded which). CDR3 sequence (DNA): TGTGCCAGCAGTTACAATCGACTAGCGGGTTCCACAGATACGCAGTATTTT. As protein: CASSYNRLAGSTDTQYF.